This T cell receptor (beta chain) came from a study of blood T cell repertoires in COVID-19. Overall study context: The analysed material was cDNA or gDNA that came from T cells, B-cell-depleted T cells, or PBMCs.

TCRdb keeps only in-frame clones here, not all; method: immunoSEQ multiplex PCR. The data show tens of thousands of clones, roughly 82% seen once. The CDR3 extends over 12 amino acids. Trimming removed 6 bases from V and 7 bases from J, with 12 bases in between. This clonotype was sampled from a woman of 80 years or more with acute or convalescent COVID-19. Sequenced material: peripheral blood. This rearrangement joins TRBV12-3 or TRBV12-4 to TRBJ1-2; possible D gene TRBD1, 5 bases. CDR3 protein: CASSGDYSGYTF. CDR3 nucleotide sequence: TGTGCCAGCAGCGGGGACTATAGTGGCTACACCTTC.